What follows are 5 T cell receptor beta chains derived from one specimen sequenced in a study of human T cells and chemical hapten exposure. As for time point: patch test 2, 6 weeks after DPC sensitization. Treatment given: therapeutic diphenylcyclopropenone sensitization with weekly scalp DPC. MiXCR, run by TCRdb on the RACE reads, gives a single entry per CDR3 protein. The sample lists 75,000 to 100,000 distinct CDR3 sequences, over 7.5% seen once, with 2% to 2.5% in the top ten. The source material was whole blood, sampled in connection with sensitization to the hapten diphenylcyclopropenone (DPC). These receptors all stem from a woman in her forties with alopecia areata. Some clones in this sample may be carry-over from other donors' samples.

V is TRBV5-8 and J is TRBJ2-7, with 7 positions matching TRBD1. Germline V gene lookup returns CDR1 SGHTS and CDR2 YDEGEE. J gave up 1 base and V 4 bases, and 11 bases lay outside the gene matches. This CDR3 contains 16 residues. CDR3 in DNA: TGTGCCAGCAGCACAAGACAGGGTAGGGCGTCCTACGAGCAGTACTTC. Residues: CASSTRQGRASYEQYF.

This rearrangement joins TRBV7-9 to TRBJ1-5, with D uncertain. The ends were cut back, 2 bases at V and 7 bases at J, with 12 bases in the middle. CDR3 length equals 14 residues. CDR1 and CDR2 from the germline V gene are SEHNR and FQNEAQ (reference sequence). CDR3 protein: CASSLMGVGQPQHF. The CDR3, as DNA: TGTGCCAGCAGCTTAATGGGTGTAGGACAGCCCCAGCATTTT.

This clonotype was counted a few times. This chain uses TRBV28 with TRBJ2-1; weak D call: TRBD1 (6 bases). Germline CDR1 reads MDHEN; CDR2 reads SYDVKM. CDR3 size: 17 residues. Trimming stripped 5 bases from V and 4 bases from J, with 21 bases between. The CDR3 DNA sequence: TGTGCCAGCAGTCCCTCTCCCTACAGGGATGGTTACAATGAGCAGTTCTTC. This encodes CASSPSPYRDGYNEQFF.

The rearrangement links TRBV3-1 to TRBJ2-7; possibly TRBD2 for D (6 bases). Trimming shortened V by 5 bases and J by 3 bases, and 14 bases separated the two germline ends. The CDR3 extends over 14 amino acids. From germline, CDR1 is LGHDT and CDR2 YNNKEL (reference sequence). In DNA form, the CDR3 reads TGTGCCAGCAGCGCTATAGCGGAGTACTACGAGCAGTACTTC. Translation: CASSAIAEYYEQYF.

The sample holds a few counts of this clonotype. This chain connects TRBV20-1 to TRBJ2-7; TRBD1 agrees at 7 bases. Germline V gives CDR1 DFQATT, CDR2 SNEGSKA (reference sequence). J lost 3 bases, V lost 6 bases, and 5 bases had no gene match. The CDR3 loop spans 12 amino acids. CDR3 sequence reads: CSAQGEIYEQYF. Written as DNA, the CDR3 is TGCAGTGCCCAGGGGGAAATCTACGAGCAGTACTTC.